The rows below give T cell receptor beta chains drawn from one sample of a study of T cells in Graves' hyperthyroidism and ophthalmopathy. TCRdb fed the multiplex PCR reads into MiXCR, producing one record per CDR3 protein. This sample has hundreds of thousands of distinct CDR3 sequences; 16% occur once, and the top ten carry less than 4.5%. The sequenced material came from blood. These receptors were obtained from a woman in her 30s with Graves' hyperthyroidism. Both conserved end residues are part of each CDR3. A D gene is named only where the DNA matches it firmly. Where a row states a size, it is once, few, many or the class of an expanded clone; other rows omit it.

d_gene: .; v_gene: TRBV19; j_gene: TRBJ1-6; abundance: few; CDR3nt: TGTGCCAGTAGTACCGTAAAGACTGGAGACTCACCCCTCCACTTT; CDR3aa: CASSTVKTGDSPLHF
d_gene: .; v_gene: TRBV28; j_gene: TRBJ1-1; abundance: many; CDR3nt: TGTGCCAGCAGAGACGGTGACACTGAAGCTTTCTTT; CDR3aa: CASRDGDTEAFF
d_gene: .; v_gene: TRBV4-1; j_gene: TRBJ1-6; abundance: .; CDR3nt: TGCGCCAGCAGCCAAGATACGAGGACTGATAGTAGACCCCTCCACTTT; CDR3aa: CASSQDTRTDSRPLHF
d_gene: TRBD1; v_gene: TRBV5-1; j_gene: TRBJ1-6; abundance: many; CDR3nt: TGCGCCAGCAGCTTCACAGGGGGCGAGGATTCACCCCTCCACTTT; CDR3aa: CASSFTGGEDSPLHF
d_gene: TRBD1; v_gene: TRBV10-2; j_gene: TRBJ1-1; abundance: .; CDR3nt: TGCGCCAGCAGTTCGACAGGGAGAACTGAAGCTTTCTTT; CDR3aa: CASSSTGRTEAFF
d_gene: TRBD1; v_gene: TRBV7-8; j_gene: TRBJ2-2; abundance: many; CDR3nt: TGTGCCAGCAGCTTAGCCCAGGGGGTAACCGGGGAGCTGTTTTTT; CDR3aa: CASSLAQGVTGELFF
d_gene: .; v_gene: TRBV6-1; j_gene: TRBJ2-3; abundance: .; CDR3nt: TGTGCCAGCAACGATAGGAACAGATACACAGATACGCAGTATTTT; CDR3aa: CASNDRNRYTDTQYF
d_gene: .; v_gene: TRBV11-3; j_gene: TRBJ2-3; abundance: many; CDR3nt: TGTGCCAGCAGCTTATTTGGCTCCACAGATACGCAGTATTTT; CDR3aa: CASSLFGSTDTQYF
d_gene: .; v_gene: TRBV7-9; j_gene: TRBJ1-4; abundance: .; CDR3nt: TGTGCCAGCAGCTTGGTGGGGGACGGTGGGGGAGAAAAACTGTTTTTT; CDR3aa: CASSLVGDGGGEKLFF
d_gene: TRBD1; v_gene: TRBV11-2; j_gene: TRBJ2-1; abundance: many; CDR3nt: TGTGCCAGCAGTCGTCCCGGGACAGGATCCAATGAGCAGTTCTTC; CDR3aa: CASSRPGTGSNEQFF
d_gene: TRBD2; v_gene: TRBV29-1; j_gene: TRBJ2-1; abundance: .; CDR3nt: TGCAGCGTTGAGCGGGAGGTCCCAATGAGGCAGTTCTTC; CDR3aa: CSVEREVPMRQFF
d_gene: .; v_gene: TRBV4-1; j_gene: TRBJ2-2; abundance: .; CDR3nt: TGCGCCAGCAGCCTACGTAGTATCACCGGGGAGCTGTTTTTT; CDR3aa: CASSLRSITGELFF
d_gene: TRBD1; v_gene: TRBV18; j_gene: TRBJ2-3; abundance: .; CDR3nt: TGTGCCAGCTCACTGATCCGGGACAGCCCTGATACGCAGTATTTT; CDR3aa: CASSLIRDSPDTQYF
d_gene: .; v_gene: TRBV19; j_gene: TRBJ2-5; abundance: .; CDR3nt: TGTGCCAGTTCGTCCTGGGTTGACCAAGAGACCCAGTACTTC; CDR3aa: CASSSWVDQETQYF
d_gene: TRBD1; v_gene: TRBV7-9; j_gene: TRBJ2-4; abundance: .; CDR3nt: TGTGCCAGCAGCTTAGGTTTCGCGACAGGGCCCTCAAGCCAAAACATTCAGTACTTC; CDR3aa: CASSLGFATGPSSQNIQYF
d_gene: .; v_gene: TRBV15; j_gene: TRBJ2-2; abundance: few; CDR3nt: TGTGCCACCAGCAGCCAGGGTAGGCGGGAGCTGTTTTTT; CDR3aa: CATSSQGRRELFF
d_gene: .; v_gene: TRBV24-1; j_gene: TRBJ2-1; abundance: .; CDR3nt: TGTGCCACCCCCCCCCAAGGCGCTCTTATTTCTAATGAGCAGTTCTTC; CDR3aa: CATPPQGALISNEQFF
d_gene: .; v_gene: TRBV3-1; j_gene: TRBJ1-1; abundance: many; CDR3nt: TGTGCCAGCAAGGAGGGCCCAAACACTGAAGCTTTCTTT; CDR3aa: CASKEGPNTEAFF
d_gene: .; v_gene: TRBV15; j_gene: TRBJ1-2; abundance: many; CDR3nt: TGTGCCACCAGCAGTCGGGGGGGGGACTATGGCTACACCTTC; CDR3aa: CATSSRGGDYGYTF
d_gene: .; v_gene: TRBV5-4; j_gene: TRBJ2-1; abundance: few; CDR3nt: TGTGCCAGCAGCAGGACTGATAACAATGAGCAGTTCTTC; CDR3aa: CASSRTDNNEQFF
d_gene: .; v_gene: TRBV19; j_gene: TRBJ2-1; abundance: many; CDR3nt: TGTGCCGGAAGGAGCGATGGAGGGAGCAACTCCTACAATGAGCAGTTCTTC; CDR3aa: CAGRSDGGSNSYNEQFF
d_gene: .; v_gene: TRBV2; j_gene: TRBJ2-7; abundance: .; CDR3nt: TGTGCCAGCAGTTCGCAGAGCGAGCAGTACTTC; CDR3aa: CASSSQSEQYF
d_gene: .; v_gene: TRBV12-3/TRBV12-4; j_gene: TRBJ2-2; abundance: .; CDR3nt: TGTGCCAGCAGGTTACCCGCCGGGACCGGGGAGCTGTTTTTT; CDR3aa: CASRLPAGTGELFF
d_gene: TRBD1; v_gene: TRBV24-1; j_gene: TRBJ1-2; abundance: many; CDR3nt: TGTGCCACCTCACCGAGGGACAGGGACGGCTACACCTTC; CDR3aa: CATSPRDRDGYTF
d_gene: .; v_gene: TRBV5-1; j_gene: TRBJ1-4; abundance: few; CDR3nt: TGCGCCAGCAGCACCCGGGGGGGCACTAATGAAAAACTGTTTTTT; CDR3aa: CASSTRGGTNEKLFF
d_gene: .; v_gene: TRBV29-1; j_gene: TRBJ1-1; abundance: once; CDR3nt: TGCAGCGTTGAGAAAGGGGCCTTATACACTGAAGCTTTCTTT; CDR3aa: CSVEKGALYTEAFF
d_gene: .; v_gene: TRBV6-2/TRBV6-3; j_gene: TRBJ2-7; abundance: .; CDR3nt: TGTGCCAGCAGCCTTGACAGGCCCCGGGCCTACGAGCAGTACTTC; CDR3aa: CASSLDRPRAYEQYF
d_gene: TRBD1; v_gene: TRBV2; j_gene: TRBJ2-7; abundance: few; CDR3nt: TGTGCCAGCAGTGGGACAGGAAACTCCTACGAGCAGTACTTC; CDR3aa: CASSGTGNSYEQYF
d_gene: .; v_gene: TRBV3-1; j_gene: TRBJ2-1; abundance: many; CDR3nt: TGTGCCAGCAGCCAAGATTCGACCCGGGGCAATGAGCAGTTCTTC; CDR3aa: CASSQDSTRGNEQFF
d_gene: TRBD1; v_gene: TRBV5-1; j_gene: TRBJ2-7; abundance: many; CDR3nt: TGCGCCAGCAGCTCTGGGACAGGGGGTTCCCACGAGCAGTACTTC; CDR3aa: CASSSGTGGSHEQYF
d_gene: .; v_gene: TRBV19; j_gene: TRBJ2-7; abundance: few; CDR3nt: TGTGCCAGTAGTCGGGCGAGGGCCTACGAGCAGTACTTC; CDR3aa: CASSRARAYEQYF
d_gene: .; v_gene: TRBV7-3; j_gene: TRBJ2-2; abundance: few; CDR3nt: TGTGCCAGCAGTTTGATGGACACCGGGGAGCTGTTTTTT; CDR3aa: CASSLMDTGELFF
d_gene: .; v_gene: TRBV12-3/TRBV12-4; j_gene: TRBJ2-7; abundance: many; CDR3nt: TGTGCCAGCAGCCTTAGTGGGACCTACGAGCAGTACTTC; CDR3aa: CASSLSGTYEQYF
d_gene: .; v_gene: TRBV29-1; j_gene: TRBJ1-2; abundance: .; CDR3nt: TGCAGCGTTGAAGATTCAGGGGCTAACTATGGCTACACCTTC; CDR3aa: CSVEDSGANYGYTF
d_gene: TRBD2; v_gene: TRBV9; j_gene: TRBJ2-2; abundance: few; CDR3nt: TGTGCCAGCAGCTCTAATCCGGGACTAGCGGGAGGGGTGGACACCGGGGAGCTGTTTTTT; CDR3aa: CASSSNPGLAGGVDTGELFF
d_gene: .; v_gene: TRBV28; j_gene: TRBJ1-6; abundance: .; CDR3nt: TGTGCCAGCAGTTTGGCAGGACAGAGCTCCTATAATTCACCCCTCCACTTT; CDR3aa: CASSLAGQSSYNSPLHF
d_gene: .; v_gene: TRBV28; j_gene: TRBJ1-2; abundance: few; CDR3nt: TGTGCCAGCAGTTTGGAACAGGGAGGCCATGGGTGGTATGGCTACACCTTC; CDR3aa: CASSLEQGGHGWYGYTF
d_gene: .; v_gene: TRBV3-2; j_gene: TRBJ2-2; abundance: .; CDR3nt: TGTGCCAGGAACCCTGACGGGACGCCGAACACCGGGGAGCTGTTTTTT; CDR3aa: CARNPDGTPNTGELFF
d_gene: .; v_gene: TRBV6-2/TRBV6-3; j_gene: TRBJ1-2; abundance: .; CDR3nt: TGTGCCAGCAGTTACTCGGAGGGCCATGGCTACACCTTC; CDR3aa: CASSYSEGHGYTF
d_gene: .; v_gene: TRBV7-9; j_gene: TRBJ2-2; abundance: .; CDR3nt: TGTGCCAGCAGCTTCTCCTACACCGGGGAGCTGTTTTTT; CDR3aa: CASSFSYTGELFF
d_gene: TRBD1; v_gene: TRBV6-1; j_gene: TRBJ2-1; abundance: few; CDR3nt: TGTGCCAGCAGTGAGAGACAGGGGAAGCGTGAGCAGTTCTTC; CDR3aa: CASSERQGKREQFF
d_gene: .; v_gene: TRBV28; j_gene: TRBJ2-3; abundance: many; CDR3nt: TGTGCCAGCAGTTCGTTCTTAGAGGGCCTTAGCACAGATACGCAGTATTTT; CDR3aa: CASSSFLEGLSTDTQYF
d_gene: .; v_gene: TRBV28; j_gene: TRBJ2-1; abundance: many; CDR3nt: TGTGCCAGCAGTTCTTGGGGACAAAATTACAATGAGCAGTTCTTC; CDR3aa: CASSSWGQNYNEQFF
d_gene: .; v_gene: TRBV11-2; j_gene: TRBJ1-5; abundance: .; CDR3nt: TGTGCCAGCAGCCCCCCGGGCGTAGGCAATCAGCCCCAGCATTTT; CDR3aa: CASSPPGVGNQPQHF
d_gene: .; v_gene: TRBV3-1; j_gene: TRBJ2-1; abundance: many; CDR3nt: TGTGCCAGCAGCCAAGTTGATGGGCTGCGGGGCAATGAGCAGTTCTTC; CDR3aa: CASSQVDGLRGNEQFF
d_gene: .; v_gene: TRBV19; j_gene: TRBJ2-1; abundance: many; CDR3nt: TGTGCCAGTACTACCCAAGGGGACCGGCATGAGCAGTTCTTC; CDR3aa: CASTTQGDRHEQFF
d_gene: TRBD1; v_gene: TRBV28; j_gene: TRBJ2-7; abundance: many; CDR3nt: TGTGCCAGCAGTTTACTTGACAGGGTCATAGGCGAGCAGTACTTC; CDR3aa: CASSLLDRVIGEQYF
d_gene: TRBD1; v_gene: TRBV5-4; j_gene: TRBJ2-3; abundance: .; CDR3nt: TGTGCCAGCAGCCGGAAGACAGGGAGCACAGATACGCAGTATTTT; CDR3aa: CASSRKTGSTDTQYF
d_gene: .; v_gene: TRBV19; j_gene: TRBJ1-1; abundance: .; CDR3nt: TGTGCCAGTCTAGTGGACCGAAACACTGAAGCTTTCTTT; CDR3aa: CASLVDRNTEAFF
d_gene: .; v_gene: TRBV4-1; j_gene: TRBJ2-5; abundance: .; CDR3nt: TGCGCCAGCAGCCGGTTTACCGGGAGTGAGACCCAGTACTTC; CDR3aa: CASSRFTGSETQYF
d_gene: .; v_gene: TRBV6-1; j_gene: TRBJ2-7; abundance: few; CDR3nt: TGTGCCAGCATGGATAGGGGTTACGAGCAGTACTTC; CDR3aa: CASMDRGYEQYF
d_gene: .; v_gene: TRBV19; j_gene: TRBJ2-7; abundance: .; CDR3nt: TGTGCCAGTAGTGTCTCAACAGATTACGAGCAGTACTTC; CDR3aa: CASSVSTDYEQYF
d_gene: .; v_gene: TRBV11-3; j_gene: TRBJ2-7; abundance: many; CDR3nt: TGTGCCAGCAGCCAAACCGGGACTTTCTACGAGCAGTACTTC; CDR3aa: CASSQTGTFYEQYF
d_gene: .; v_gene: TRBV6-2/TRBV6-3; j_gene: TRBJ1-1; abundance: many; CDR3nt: TGTGCCAGCACCGGGGGGGCTGAAGCTTTCTTT; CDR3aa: CASTGGAEAFF
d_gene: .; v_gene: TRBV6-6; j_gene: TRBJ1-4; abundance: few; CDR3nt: TGTGCCAGCAGTTACACGACAGGATCAAATGAAAAACTGTTTTTT; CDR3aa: CASSYTTGSNEKLFF
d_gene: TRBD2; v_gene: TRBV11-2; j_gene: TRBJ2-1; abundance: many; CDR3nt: TGTGCCAGCAGCTCCGGACTAGCGGGATGGGGGAATGAGCAGTTCTTC; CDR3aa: CASSSGLAGWGNEQFF
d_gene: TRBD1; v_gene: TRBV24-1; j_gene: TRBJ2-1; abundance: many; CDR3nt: TGTGCCACCAGCATGACAGGGAGTGGACGCAATGAGCAGTTCTTC; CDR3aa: CATSMTGSGRNEQFF
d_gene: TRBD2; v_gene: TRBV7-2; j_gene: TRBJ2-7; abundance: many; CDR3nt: TGTGCCAGCAGCTCTCTAGCGGGAGTTACCTACGAGCAGTACTTC; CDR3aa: CASSSLAGVTYEQYF
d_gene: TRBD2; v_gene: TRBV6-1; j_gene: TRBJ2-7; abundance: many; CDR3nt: TGTGCCAGCAGGAATAGACGGATGACTAGCGGGAGGGCCTCCTACGAGCAGTACTTC; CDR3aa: CASRNRRMTSGRASYEQYF
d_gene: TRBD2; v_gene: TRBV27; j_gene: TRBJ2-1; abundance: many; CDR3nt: TGTGCCAGCAGTTTATCAAGCGGGAGTTACTACAATGAGCAGTTCTTC; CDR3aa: CASSLSSGSYYNEQFF